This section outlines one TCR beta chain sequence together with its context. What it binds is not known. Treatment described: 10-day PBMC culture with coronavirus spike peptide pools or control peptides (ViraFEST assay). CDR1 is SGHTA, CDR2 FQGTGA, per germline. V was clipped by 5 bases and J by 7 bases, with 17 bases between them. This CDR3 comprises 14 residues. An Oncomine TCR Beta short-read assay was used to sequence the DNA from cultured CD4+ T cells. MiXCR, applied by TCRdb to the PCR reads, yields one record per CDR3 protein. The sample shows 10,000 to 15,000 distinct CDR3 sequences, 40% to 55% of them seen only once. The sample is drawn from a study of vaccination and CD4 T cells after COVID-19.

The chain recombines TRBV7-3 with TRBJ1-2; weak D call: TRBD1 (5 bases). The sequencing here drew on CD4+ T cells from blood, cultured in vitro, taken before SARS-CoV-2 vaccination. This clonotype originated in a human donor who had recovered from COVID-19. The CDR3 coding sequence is TGTGCCAGCAGCCGGGGCGGCGAAGCGGGTGGCTACACCTTC. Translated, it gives CASSRGGEAGGYTF.